This T cell receptor (beta chain) came from a study of blood T cell repertoires in COVID-19. Turning to the study itself: COVID-19 samples, acute and convalescent, were from the United States, Italy and Spain.

Patients at the Seattle site were enrolled during active infection and followed longitudinally. Authors' processing steps: The authors estimated nucleated cell counts from reference gene primer amplification. Produced via immunoSEQ multiplex PCR; TCRdb's table is partial and in-frame only. The V and J calls and clone size were taken over from that table, and D and trimming were inferred from the DNA. The data contain about 56,000 clones, roughly 89% of them singletons. CDR1 and CDR2 from the germline V gene are LNHDA and SQIVND (reference sequence). Between the trimmed V and J ends, which lost 3 bases and 4 bases, there was a span of 9 bases. This CDR3 contains 13 residues.

This TCR was sampled from a woman aged 55-70 years with COVID-19, enrolled during active disease. Sequencing was carried out using peripheral blood. V usage is TRBV19 and J usage is TRBJ1-1; maybe TRBD1 (6 bases). In DNA form, the CDR3 reads TGTGCCAGTAGTATTACAGGGAGCACTGAAGCTTTCTTT. Protein product: CASSITGSTEAFF.